The entry below describes one T cell receptor beta chain. Repertoires were generated with immunoSEQ multiplex PCR, while TCRdb's copy carries only in-frame clones and drops some. Of fewer than 50,000 clones listed, 70% to 80% are singletons. CDR1 and CDR2 (germline): GTSNPN, SVGIG (reference sequence). With 2 bases removed from V and 2 bases from J, the gap between germline ends came to 10 bases. This CDR3 contains 14 residues. This sample was included in a study of blood T cell repertoires in COVID-19. Overall study context: Sample material is recorded as cDNA or gDNA derived from T cells, B-cell-depleted T cells, or PBMCs.

The clonotype originates from a man between 65 and 85 years old with acute or convalescent COVID-19. The rearrangement uses TRBV30 and TRBJ1-5, with D hard to call. Sample: peripheral blood. The CDR3 here is CAWSPDRGNQPQHF. CDR3 bases: TGTGCCTGGAGTCCAGACCGGGGCAATCAGCCCCAGCATTTT.